What follows are 21 T cell receptor beta chains derived from one specimen sequenced in a study of tumor and adjacent non-tumor tissue in lung cancer. No cell sorting was done before RNA was extracted from the tissue. A modified ARM-PCR protocol with three rounds of nested PCR amplified TCRbeta. TCRdb redid the calling of the multiplex PCR reads with MiXCR, one entry per CDR3 protein. The sample holds approximately 110,000 distinct CDR3 sequences; roughly 75% are singletons and the top ten take 37%. The material sequenced was lung tumor tissue. The receptors originated from a woman aged 55-70 years with non-small cell lung cancer.

Details on this clonotype: Being one base from a much bigger clone, this may be a read error. V gene TRBV6-2 or TRBV6-3 combines with J gene TRBJ1-1, with a weak D call TRBD1 (5 bases). Germline V lookup: CDR1 MNHEY, CDR2 SVGEGT. With 4 bases removed from V and 7 bases from J, the gap between germline ends came to 13 bases. The CDR3 consists of 13 residues. Here the CDR3 DNA reads TGTGCCAGCAGTTTATCAGGGTGGAATGAAGCTTTCTTT. Its translation is CASSLSGWNEAFF.

This clonotype was recorded many times. This chain links TRBV5-6 with TRBJ2-7; perhaps TRBD2 as D (6 bases). The CDR3 sequence is 13 residues long. CDR1 SGHDT and CDR2 YYEEEE come from the germline V gene. The ends were cut back, 6 bases at V and 6 bases at J, with 16 bases in the middle. The CDR3 DNA is TGTGCCAGCATCACGCGGGGTCAGGGCGAGCAGTACTTC. Translation: CASITRGQGEQYF.

This rearrangement joins TRBV20-1 to TRBJ2-1; possibly TRBD2 for D (6 bases). V lost 0 bases to trimming and J lost 11 bases, with 26 bases between them. The CDR3 is 17 residues long. Germline assignment: CDR1 DFQATT and CDR2 SNEGSKA (reference sequence). CDR3: CSARDPSGGISYDKQFF. The DNA for the CDR3 is TGCAGTGCTAGAGACCCTTCTGGGGGGATCTCCTACGATAAGCAGTTCTTC.

Worth noting for this clonotype: This may arise from a read error, as a much more abundant clone is one base away. V usage is TRBV4-1 and J usage is TRBJ2-3; the D is unclear. The CDR3 contains 15 residues. Trimming removed 2 bases at V and 0 bases at J, with 9 bases between. CDR1 and CDR2 (germline): MGHRA, YSYEKL. CDR3 sequence: CASSQRRLSTDTQYF. The CDR3 DNA reads as TGCGCCAGCAGCCAAAGAAGACTCAGCACAGATACGCAGTATTTT.

A single count supports this clonotype. The germline gene is not matched at one end of the junction; a read error may be the cause. This chain uses TRBV6-2 or TRBV6-3 with TRBJ1-1; no clear D. Germline lookup yields CDR1 MNHEY and CDR2 SVGEGT. This CDR3 spans 13 amino acids. CDR3 loop: CARSYMESTQAFF. As DNA, the CDR3 is TGTGCCAGAAGTTACATGGAGTCAACTCAAGCTTTCTTT.

As to this clonotype: This clone may be a read error of a much larger clone one base away. This sequence joins TRBV6-5 and TRBJ2-2; 7 bases align to TRBD2. The CDR3 length is 12 residues. CDR1 and CDR2 from the germline V gene are MNHEY and SVGAGI. CDR3 sequence reads: CASSYGGREPFF. The CDR3 DNA is TGTGCCAGCAGTTACGGGGGGAGGGAGCCGTTTTTT.

On this clonotype: The junction departs from germline at one end; a sequencing error may be responsible. V gene TRBV11-2 combines with J gene TRBJ2-2; TRBD2 agrees at 7 bases. This CDR3 contains 16 residues. Germline CDR1 reads SGHAT; CDR2 reads FQNNGV. The CDR3 sequence is CARSFPPQRGVGELFF. CDR3 nucleotides: TGTGCCAGGAGCTTTCCCCCCCAGCGGGGAGTCGGGGAACTGTTTTTT.

On this clonotype: Possible read error: a much larger clone is one base away. The J gene is TRBJ2-7, the V gene TRBV11-2; D unresolved. The CDR3 extends over 15 amino acids. V dropped 0 bases and J dropped 1 base, with 10 bases sitting between them. CDR1 and CDR2 from the germline V gene are SGHAT and FQNNGV. This chain's CDR3 is CASSLDPQMSYEQYF. For the CDR3, the DNA is TGTGCCAGCAGCTTAGATCCCCAGATGTCCTACGAGCAGTACTTC.

For this clonotype: This may come from a read error, since a much larger clone is one base off. The rearrangement uses TRBV28 and TRBJ2-1; D possibly corresponds to TRBD1 (6 bases). Per the germline V gene, CDR1 is MDHEN and CDR2 is SYDVKM. With 10 bases removed from V and 1 base from J, the gap between germline ends came to 20 bases. There are 16 residues in the CDR3. The CDR3, as DNA: TGTGCCACGTGGGGGCAGGGTGAAAGATCCTACAATGAGCAGTTCTTC. It translates to CATWGQGERSYNEQFF.

This clonotype was picked up a small number of times. The chain combines TRBV15 with TRBJ2-7; possible D gene TRBD1, 6 bases. The germline V and J ends were trimmed by 7 bases and 7 bases, with 17 bases remaining between them. From germline, CDR1 is LNHNV and CDR2 YYDKDF (reference sequence). The CDR3 covers 13 residues. The CDR3 region has the DNA TGTGCCACCACCCCGCGCCAGGGGACAGAGCAGTACTTC. Residues: CATTPRQGTEQYF.

With regard to this clonotype: The missing conserved phenylalanine or tryptophan at the end of this CDR3 makes a read error likely. This rearrangement joins TRBV6-5 to TRBJ2-4, with D possibly matching TRBD1 (5 bases). The CDR3 is made up of 13 amino acids. Germline V gene data show CDR1 as MNHEY and CDR2 as SVGAGI. The CDR3 sequence: CVSSDRTKNIQYY. The CDR3 coding sequence is TGTGTCAGCAGCGACAGAACTAAAAACATTCAGTACTAC.

This clonotype appeared a few times. This chain uses TRBV11-2 with TRBJ2-5, with TRBD2 as a possible D gene (5 bases). From germline, CDR1 is SGHAT and CDR2 FQNNGV. This CDR3 is 13 amino acids long. The CDR3 loop reads CPSSTPNKETQYF. The CDR3 region has the DNA TGTCCTAGCAGCACCCCTAACAAAGAGACCCAGTACTTC. Complete variable domain (other parts from reference TRBV11-2 and TRBJ2-5): EAGVAQSPRYKIIEKRQSVAFWCNPISGHATLYWYQQILGQGPKLLIQFQNNGVVDDSQLPKDRFSAERLKGVDSTLKIQPAKLEDSAVYLCPSSTPNKETQYFGPGTRLLVL.

On this clonotype: Relative to the germline gene, one junction end is altered; a read error may explain this. V and J are TRBV28 and TRBJ1-2; a weak D match, TRBD1 (6 bases). The CDR3 loop spans 15 amino acids. Germline V gene data show CDR1 as MDHEN and CDR2 as SYDVKM. CDR3: CASSFLGGRFFGHTF. CDR3 sequence (DNA): TGTGCCAGCAGTTTTCTTGGGGGGCGCTTTTTTGGCCACACCTTC.

A note on this clonotype: One end of the junction does not line up with germline, which may come from a read error. The rearrangement uses TRBV11-3 and TRBJ2-1; 12 nucleotides match TRBD2. Per germline, CDR1 SGHNT and CDR2 YENEEA. The CDR3 has 17 amino acids. CDR3 in amino acids: CARSLQLTSGSHNEYFF. The CDR3 region has the DNA TGTGCCAGGAGCTTACAGTTGACTAGCGGGAGCCACAATGAGTATTTCTTC.

About this clonotype itself: A much larger clone differs by one base, so this may be a read error. The chain uses TRBV12-3 or TRBV12-4 and TRBJ1-2; possible D gene TRBD1, 5 bases. The CDR3 sequence is 13 residues long. CDR3 in DNA: TGTGCCAGCAGTTTTTCGGGGGACTATGGCTACATCTTC. This codes for CASSFSGDYGYIF.

A note on this clonotype: As the CDR3 is not closed by the conserved phenylalanine or tryptophan, this likely results from a read error. It is unclear where the CDR3 begins or ends on the DNA, so no DNA is shown, and the CDR3 is as TCRdb lists it. V usage is TRBV11-2 and J usage is TRBJ2-1; the D call in the table, TRBD2, was not verified against the DNA. The length of the CDR3 is 14 amino acids, counting both ends. Per the germline V gene, CDR1 is SGHAT and CDR2 is FQNNGV. The chain's CDR3 is CASRVGGPRNEQLL.

Regarding this clonotype: One end of the junction varies from germline; a read error may be responsible. The chain recombines TRBV7-8 with TRBJ2-3, with unresolved D. Germline CDR1 is SGHVS and CDR2 is FQNEAQ. The length of the CDR3 is 13 residues. Here the CDR3 DNA reads TGTGCCAGCAGCTTTAACAGAGCAGATATGCAGTATTTT. Protein sequence: CASSFNRADMQYF.

The chain carries TRBV28 and TRBJ1-2; 8 bases line up with TRBD1. CDR1 is MDHEN, CDR2 SYDVKM, per germline. There are 14 residues in the CDR3. J gave up 7 bases and V 2 bases, and 6 bases lay outside the gene matches. The CDR3 sequence: CASSLRQGLAGYTF. Written as DNA, the CDR3 is TGTGCCAGCAGTTTAAGACAGGGGCTGGCTGGCTACACCTTC.

Remarks on this clonotype: Given a much more abundant clone one base away, this may be a read error. The CDR3 spells CASNQDAAGLRTDTQYF. CDR3 DNA sequence: TGCGCCAGCAACCAAGATGCGGCAGGGCTGAGGACAGATACGCAGTATTTT. The V and J genes are TRBV4-3 and TRBJ2-3; D is possibly TRBD1 (5 bases). Germline V gene data show CDR1 as LGHNA and CDR2 as YSLEER. The CDR3 is made up of 17 amino acids.

The V and J genes are TRBV15 and TRBJ1-2, with D maybe TRBD1 (6 bases). The germline gives CDR1 LNHNV, CDR2 YYDKDF (reference sequence). The CDR3 consists of 16 residues. V lost 3 bases and J lost 4, with 18 bases in between. The CDR3 coding sequence is TGTGCCACCAGCAGTGACCTCGGGCAGGGGTCCTATGGCTACACCTTC. Its protein product is CATSSDLGQGSYGYTF. Supplemented by reference TRBV15 and TRBJ1-2, the full variable domain reads DAMVIQNPRYQVTQFGKPVTLSCSQTLNHNVMYWYQQKSSQAPKLLFHYYDKDFNNEADTPDNFQSRRPNTSFCFLDIRSPGLGDTAMYLCATSSDLGQGSYGYTFGSGTRLTVV.

This clonotype has just one count. At one boundary the junction diverges from the germline segment, which might be a read error. The chain links TRBV5-1 to TRBJ1-2; 8 bases map to TRBD1. Germline V lookup: CDR1 SGHRS, CDR2 YFSETQ. The CDR3 runs to 15 residues. The CDR3, as DNA: TGCGCCATCAGCCTGGACAGGGATTATACCTATGGCTACACGTTC. Its translation: CAISLDRDYTYGYTF.